This T cell receptor (beta chain) was recorded in a study of shared T cell receptors in the human thymus. The ends were cut back, 1 base at V and 1 base at J, with 13 bases in the middle. This CDR3 spans 16 amino acids. Germline V gives CDR1 SGHVS, CDR2 FQNEAQ. Using immunoSEQ multiplex PCR, the repertoire was profiled, and TCRdb retains in-frame clones only, with some absent. The sample includes roughly 710,000 clones, approximately 85% of them seen just once. The same data also went into a second study, on human thymus T cells. As that report states: The thymus was resected at corrective cardiac surgery. Thymic and blood repertoires seemed to favor certain V and J genes. Unrelated individuals were reported by related research to share highly overlapping thymic repertoires.

The chain has TRBV7-8 and TRBJ2-5, with D maybe TRBD2 (5 bases). The clonotype originates from a girl under three years old with a congenital heart defect. Source material: thymocytes. Written as DNA, the CDR3 is TGTGCCAGCAGCTTAGGGGAAAAGGAGGCCCAAGAGACCCAGTACTTC. It codes for CASSLGEKEAQETQYF.